Listed below are T cell receptor beta chains from one sample, sequenced in a study of CD8+ T cells in alopecia areata. The table came from immunoSEQ multiplex PCR; TCRdb's copy has only in-frame clones and leaves some out. The data show 150,000 to 180,000 clones, 50% to 65% seen once. The source material was CD8+ T cells sorted from blood, sampled at week 0. The receptor source for this set is a human donor with alopecia areata. Both conserved end residues are trimmed from each CDR3. A D gene is named only where the DNA matches it firmly. Expanded clones are given a class, and other clones once, few, many or no size at all.

J gene: TRBJ2-7
D gene: .
clone size: few
V gene: TRBV29-1
CDR3 protein: SVESGSGGQY

J gene: TRBJ1-2
D gene: TRBD1
clone size: .
V gene: TRBV4-1
CDR3 protein: ASSQPRGAPGYT

J gene: TRBJ2-3
D gene: .
clone size: many
V gene: TRBV10-3
CDR3 protein: AISESIDTQY

J gene: TRBJ2-5
D gene: TRBD1
clone size: .
V gene: TRBV2
CDR3 protein: ASSSGTEETQY

J gene: TRBJ1-2
D gene: .
clone size: few
V gene: TRBV5-6
CDR3 protein: ASSLVAEGPIYGYT

J gene: TRBJ2-7
D gene: TRBD2
clone size: .
V gene: TRBV9
CDR3 protein: ASSVTAGVSSYEQY

J gene: TRBJ1-5
D gene: .
clone size: few
V gene: TRBV5-6
CDR3 protein: ASSLDSSNQPQH

J gene: TRBJ2-5
D gene: .
clone size: .
V gene: TRBV29-1
CDR3 protein: SVPGVVGTQY

J gene: TRBJ2-1
D gene: .
clone size: .
V gene: TRBV14
CDR3 protein: ASSQVPGTREDEQF

J gene: TRBJ2-1
D gene: .
clone size: .
V gene: TRBV10-1
CDR3 protein: ASSESMGDEQF

J gene: TRBJ1-5
D gene: TRBD1
clone size: .
V gene: TRBV12-5
CDR3 protein: ASGSELTGAINQPQH

J gene: TRBJ1-1
D gene: .
clone size: once
V gene: TRBV25-1
CDR3 protein: ASSEYGGGTEAF

J gene: TRBJ1-5
D gene: .
clone size: .
V gene: TRBV30
CDR3 protein: AWSVGGDQPQH

J gene: TRBJ1-1
D gene: .
clone size: few
V gene: TRBV10-2
CDR3 protein: ASAVNRVLDAF

J gene: TRBJ2-1
D gene: TRBD1
clone size: few
V gene: TRBV7-9
CDR3 protein: ASSLARTGSNEQF

J gene: TRBJ2-7
D gene: TRBD1
clone size: few
V gene: TRBV27
CDR3 protein: ASSPGQVFYEQY

J gene: TRBJ1-1
D gene: TRBD1
clone size: few
V gene: TRBV7-9
CDR3 protein: ASSQLRAGQGLENTEAF

J gene: TRBJ2-7
D gene: TRBD1
clone size: many
V gene: TRBV7-9
CDR3 protein: ASSWDRDPTGEPTKQY

J gene: TRBJ1-1
D gene: .
clone size: few
V gene: TRBV11-2
CDR3 protein: ASSLGDTEAF

J gene: TRBJ2-1
D gene: TRBD2
clone size: .
V gene: TRBV18
CDR3 protein: ASSPPLAGPNEQF

J gene: TRBJ2-1
D gene: .
clone size: .
V gene: TRBV5-6
CDR3 protein: ASSPGDNEQF

J gene: TRBJ2-5
D gene: TRBD1
clone size: .
V gene: TRBV29-1
CDR3 protein: SVESTGWVGETQY

J gene: TRBJ2-5
D gene: .
clone size: few
V gene: TRBV2
CDR3 protein: ASSGGNTPTETQY

J gene: TRBJ2-7
D gene: .
clone size: .
V gene: TRBV7-6
CDR3 protein: ASSLGDGAYEQY

J gene: TRBJ2-2
D gene: .
clone size: .
V gene: TRBV30
CDR3 protein: AWNAWGELF

J gene: TRBJ1-5
D gene: TRBD1
clone size: few
V gene: TRBV4-3
CDR3 protein: ASSQDRGHQPQH

J gene: TRBJ2-7
D gene: .
clone size: .
V gene: TRBV29-1
CDR3 protein: SVGRGDEQY

J gene: TRBJ1-1
D gene: .
clone size: .
V gene: TRBV25-1
CDR3 protein: ASRIGVANTEAF